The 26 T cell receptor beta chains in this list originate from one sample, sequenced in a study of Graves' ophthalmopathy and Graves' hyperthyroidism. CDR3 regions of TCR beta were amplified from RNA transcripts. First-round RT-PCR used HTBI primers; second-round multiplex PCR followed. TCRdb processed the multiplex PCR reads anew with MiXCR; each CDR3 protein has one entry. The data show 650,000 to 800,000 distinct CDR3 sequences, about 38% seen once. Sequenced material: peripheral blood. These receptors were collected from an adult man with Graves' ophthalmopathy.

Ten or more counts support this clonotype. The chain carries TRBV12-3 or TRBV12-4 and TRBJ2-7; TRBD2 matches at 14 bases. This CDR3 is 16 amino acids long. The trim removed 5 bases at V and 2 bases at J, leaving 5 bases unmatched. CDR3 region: CASSEGLAGDPYEQYF. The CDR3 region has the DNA TGTGCCAGCAGTGAGGGACTAGCGGGAGATCCCTACGAGCAGTACTTC.

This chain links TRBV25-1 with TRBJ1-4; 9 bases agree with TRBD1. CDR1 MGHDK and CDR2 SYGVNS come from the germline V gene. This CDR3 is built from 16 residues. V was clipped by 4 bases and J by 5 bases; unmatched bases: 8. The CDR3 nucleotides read TGTGCCAGCAGTGTAACGGGACAGGGAGGAAATGAAAAACTGTTTTTT. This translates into CASSVTGQGGNEKLFF.

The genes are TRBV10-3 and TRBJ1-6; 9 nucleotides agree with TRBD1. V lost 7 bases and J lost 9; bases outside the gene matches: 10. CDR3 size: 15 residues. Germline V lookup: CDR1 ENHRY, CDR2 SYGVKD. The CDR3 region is CAIKDRGFFPSPLHF. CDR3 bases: TGTGCCATCAAGGACAGGGGATTTTTCCCTTCACCCCTCCACTTT.

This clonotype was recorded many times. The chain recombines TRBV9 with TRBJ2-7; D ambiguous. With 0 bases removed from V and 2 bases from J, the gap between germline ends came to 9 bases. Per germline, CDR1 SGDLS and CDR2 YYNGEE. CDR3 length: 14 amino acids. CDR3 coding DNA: TGTGCCAGCAGCGTAGTCCCTTCGGCCTACGAGCAGTACTTC. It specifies CASSVVPSAYEQYF. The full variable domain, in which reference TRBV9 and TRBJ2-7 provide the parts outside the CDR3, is DSGVTQTPKHLITATGQRVTLRCSPRSGDLSVYWYQQSLDQGLQFLIQYYNGEERAKGNILERFSAQQFPDLHSELNLSSLELGDSALYFCASSVVPSAYEQYFGPGTRLTVT.

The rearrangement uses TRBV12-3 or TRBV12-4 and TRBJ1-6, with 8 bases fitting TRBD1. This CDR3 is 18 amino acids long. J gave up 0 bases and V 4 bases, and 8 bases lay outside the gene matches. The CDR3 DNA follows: TGTGCCAGCAGTTCTCGGACAGGGCGAAGCTCCTATAATTCACCCCTCCACTTT. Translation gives CASSSRTGRSSYNSPLHF.

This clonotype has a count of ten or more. This chain's CDR3 is CASRPGRNYEQYF. CDR3 sequence (DNA): TGTGCCAGCAGGCCGGGACGAAACTACGAGCAGTACTTC. The chain joins TRBV6-6 to TRBJ2-7; tentatively, D is TRBD1 or TRBD2 (5 bases each). V was trimmed by 6 bases and J by 3 bases, leaving 12 bases between them. Germline V gene lookup returns CDR1 MNHNY and CDR2 SVGAGI (reference sequence). This CDR3 comprises 13 residues.

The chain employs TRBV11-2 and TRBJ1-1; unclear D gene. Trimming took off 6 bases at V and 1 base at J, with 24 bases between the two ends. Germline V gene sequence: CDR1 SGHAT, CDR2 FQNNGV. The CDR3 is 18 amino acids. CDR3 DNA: TGTGCCAGCAGTTACTCGGTTTTTGATGAACGGGCGAACACTGAAGCTTTCTTT. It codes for CASSYSVFDERANTEAFF.

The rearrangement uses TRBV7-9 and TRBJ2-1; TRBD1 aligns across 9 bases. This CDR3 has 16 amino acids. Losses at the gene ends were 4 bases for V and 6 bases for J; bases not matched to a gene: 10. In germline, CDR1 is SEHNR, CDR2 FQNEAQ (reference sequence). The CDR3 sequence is CASSSGGGQGINEQFF. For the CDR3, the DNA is TGTGCCAGCAGCTCCGGCGGCGGACAGGGGATCAATGAGCAGTTCTTC.

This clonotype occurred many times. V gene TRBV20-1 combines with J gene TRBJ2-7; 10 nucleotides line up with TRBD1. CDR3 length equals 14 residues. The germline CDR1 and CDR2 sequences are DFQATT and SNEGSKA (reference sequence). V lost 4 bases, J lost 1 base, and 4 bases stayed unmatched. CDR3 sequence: CSAKAGQGSYEQYF. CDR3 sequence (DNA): TGCAGTGCTAAAGCGGGACAGGGGTCCTACGAGCAGTACTTC.

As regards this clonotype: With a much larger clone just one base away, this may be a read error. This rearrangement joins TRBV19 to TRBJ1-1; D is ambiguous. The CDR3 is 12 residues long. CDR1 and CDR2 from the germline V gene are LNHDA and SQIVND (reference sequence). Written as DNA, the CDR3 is TGTGAAAGGGATAAAGGGAACACTGAAGCTTTCTTT. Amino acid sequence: CERDKGNTEAFF.

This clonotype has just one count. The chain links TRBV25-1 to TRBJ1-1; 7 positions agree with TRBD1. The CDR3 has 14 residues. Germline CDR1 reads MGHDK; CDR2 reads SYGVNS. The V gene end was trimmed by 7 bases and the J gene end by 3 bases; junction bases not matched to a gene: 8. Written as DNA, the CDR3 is TGTGCCAGCACGGGAGCAGGGGGATACACTGAAGCTTTCTTT. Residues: CASTGAGGYTEAFF.

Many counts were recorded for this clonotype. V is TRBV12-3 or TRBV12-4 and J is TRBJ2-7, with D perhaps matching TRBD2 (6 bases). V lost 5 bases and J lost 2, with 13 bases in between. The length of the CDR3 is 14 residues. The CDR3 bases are TGTGCCAGCAGTGGGGGGACTTCGACCTACGAGCAGTACTTC. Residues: CASSGGTSTYEQYF.

CDR3 DNA: TGTGCCAGCAGCGACTCGGAACGCGCCACAGATACGCAGTATTTT. It codes for CASSDSERATDTQYF. The chain uses TRBV9 and TRBJ2-3, with no clear D. The CDR3 length is 15 residues. Germline CDR1 and CDR2: SGDLS and YYNGEE. Deletions cut 3 bases from V and 2 bases from J, with 13 bases between. Variable domain in full (rest from reference TRBV9 and TRBJ2-3): DSGVTQTPKHLITATGQRVTLRCSPRSGDLSVYWYQQSLDQGLQFLIQYYNGEERAKGNILERFSAQQFPDLHSELNLSSLELGDSALYFCASSDSERATDTQYFGPGTRLTVL.

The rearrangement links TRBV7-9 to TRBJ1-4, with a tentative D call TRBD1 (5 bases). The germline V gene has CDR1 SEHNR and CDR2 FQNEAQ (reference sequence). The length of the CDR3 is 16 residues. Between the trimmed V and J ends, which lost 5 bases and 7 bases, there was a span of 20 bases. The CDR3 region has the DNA TGTGCCAGCAGCCGATCAGGGTACGGAGACACTGAAAAACTGTTTTTT. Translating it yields CASSRSGYGDTEKLFF.

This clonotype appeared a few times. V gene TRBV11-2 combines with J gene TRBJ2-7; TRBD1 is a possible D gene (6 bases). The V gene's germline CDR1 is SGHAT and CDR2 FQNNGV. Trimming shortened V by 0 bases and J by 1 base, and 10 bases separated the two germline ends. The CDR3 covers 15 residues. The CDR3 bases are TGTGCCAGCAGCTTAGAGGAAGGACAGTCCTACGAGCAGTACTTC. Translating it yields CASSLEEGQSYEQYF. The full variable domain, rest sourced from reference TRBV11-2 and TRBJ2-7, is EAGVAQSPRYKIIEKRQSVAFWCNPISGHATLYWYQQILGQGPKLLIQFQNNGVVDDSQLPKDRFSAERLKGVDSTLKIQPAKLEDSAVYLCASSLEEGQSYEQYFGPGTRLTVT.

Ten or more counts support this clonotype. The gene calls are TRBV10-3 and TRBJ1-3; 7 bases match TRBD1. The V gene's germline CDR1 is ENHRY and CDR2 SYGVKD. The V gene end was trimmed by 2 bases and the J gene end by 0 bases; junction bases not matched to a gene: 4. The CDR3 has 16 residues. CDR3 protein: CAISEDRVLSGNTIYF. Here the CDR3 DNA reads TGTGCCATCAGTGAGGACAGGGTACTCTCTGGAAACACCATATATTTT.

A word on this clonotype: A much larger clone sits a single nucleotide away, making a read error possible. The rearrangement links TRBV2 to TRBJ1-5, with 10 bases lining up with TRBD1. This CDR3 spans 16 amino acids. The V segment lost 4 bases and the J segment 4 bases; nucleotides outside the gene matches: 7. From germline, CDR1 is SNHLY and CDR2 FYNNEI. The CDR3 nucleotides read TGTGCCAGCAGTGTGGGACAGGGGTTGGGGAATCAGCCCCAGCATTTT. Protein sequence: CASSVGQGLGNQPQHF.

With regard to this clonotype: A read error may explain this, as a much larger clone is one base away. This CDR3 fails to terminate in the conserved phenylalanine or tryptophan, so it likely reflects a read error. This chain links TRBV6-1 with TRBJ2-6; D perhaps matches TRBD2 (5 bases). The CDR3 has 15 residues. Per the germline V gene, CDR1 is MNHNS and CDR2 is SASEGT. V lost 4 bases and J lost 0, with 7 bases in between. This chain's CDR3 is CASSVEDSGANVLTL. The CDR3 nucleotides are TGTGCCAGCAGTGTGGAGGACTCTGGGGCCAACGTCCTGACTTTA.

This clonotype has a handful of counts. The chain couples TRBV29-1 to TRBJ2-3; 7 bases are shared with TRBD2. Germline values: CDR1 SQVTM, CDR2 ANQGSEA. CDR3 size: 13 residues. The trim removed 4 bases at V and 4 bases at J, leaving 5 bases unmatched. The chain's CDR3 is CSVVRGGSDTQYF. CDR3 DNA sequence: TGCAGCGTTGTAAGGGGAGGGTCAGATACGCAGTATTTT.

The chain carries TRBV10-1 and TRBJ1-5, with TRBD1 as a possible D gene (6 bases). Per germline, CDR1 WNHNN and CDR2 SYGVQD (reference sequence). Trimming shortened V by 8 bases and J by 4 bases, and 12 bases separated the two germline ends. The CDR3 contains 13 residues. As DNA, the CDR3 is TGCGCCAGCCAAGCGGGGGCGAATCAGCCCCAGCATTTT. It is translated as CASQAGANQPQHF.

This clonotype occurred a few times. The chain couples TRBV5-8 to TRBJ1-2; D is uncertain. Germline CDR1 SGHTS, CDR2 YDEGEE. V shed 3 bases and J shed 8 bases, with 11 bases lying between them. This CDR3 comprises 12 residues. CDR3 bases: TGTGCCAGCAGCTGGAGGAGTAGGGGCTACACCTTC. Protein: CASSWRSRGYTF.

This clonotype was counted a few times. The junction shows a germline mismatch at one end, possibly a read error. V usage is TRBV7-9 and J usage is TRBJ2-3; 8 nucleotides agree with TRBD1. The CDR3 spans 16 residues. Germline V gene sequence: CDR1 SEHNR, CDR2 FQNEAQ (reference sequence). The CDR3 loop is CASTLQGVGSTDTQYF. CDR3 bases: TGTGCCAGCACCTTACAGGGGGTCGGGAGCACAGATACGCAGTATTTT.

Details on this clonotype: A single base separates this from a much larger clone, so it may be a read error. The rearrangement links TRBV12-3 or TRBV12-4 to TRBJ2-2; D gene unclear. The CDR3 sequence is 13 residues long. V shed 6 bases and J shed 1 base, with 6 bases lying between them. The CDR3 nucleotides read TGTGCCAGCAGATACAGGAACACCGGGGAGCTGTTTTTT. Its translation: CASRYRNTGELFF.

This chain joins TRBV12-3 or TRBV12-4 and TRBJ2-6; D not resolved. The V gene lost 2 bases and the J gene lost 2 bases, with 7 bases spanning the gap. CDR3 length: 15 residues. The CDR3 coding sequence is TGTGCCAGCAGTTTAACTGAAGCTGGGGCCAACGTCCTGACTTTC. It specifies CASSLTEAGANVLTF.

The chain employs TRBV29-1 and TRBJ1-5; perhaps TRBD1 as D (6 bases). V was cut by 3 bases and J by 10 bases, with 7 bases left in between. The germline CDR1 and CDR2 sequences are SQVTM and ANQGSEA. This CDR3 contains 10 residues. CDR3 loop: CSVEDSPQHF. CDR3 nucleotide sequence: TGCAGCGTTGAGGACAGTCCCCAGCATTTT.

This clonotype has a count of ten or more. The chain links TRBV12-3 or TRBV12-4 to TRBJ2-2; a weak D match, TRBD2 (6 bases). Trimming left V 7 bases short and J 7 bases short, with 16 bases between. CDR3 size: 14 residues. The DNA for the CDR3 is TGTGCCAGCACCCCCCCGACTAGTCGCGGGGAGCTGTTTTTT. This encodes CASTPPTSRGELFF.